These 28 T cell receptor beta chains were all obtained from the same sample, sequenced in a study of glioma-infiltrating T cells after dendritic cell vaccination. Data came from immunoSEQ multiplex PCR; TCRdb stores just in-frame clones and leaves some out. The sample contains about 92,000 clones, approximately 84% of which appear only once. This specimen consisted of blood, obtained before dendritic cell vaccination. The receptors were gathered from a human donor with glioblastoma.

The rearrangement uses TRBV18 and TRBJ1-4; D gene ambiguous. The CDR3 is 14 residues long. V was shortened by 6 bases and J by 0 bases, with 8 bases between the two germline ends. CDR1 is KGHSH and CDR2 is LQKENI in the germline V gene. CDR3 amino acids: CASSPIATNEKLFF. The DNA of the CDR3 is TGTGCCAGCTCCCCTATAGCAACTAATGAAAAACTGTTTTTT.

The CDR3 DNA reads as TGTGCCAGCAGTTTATCAGGGGTGTTGGAAAAACTGTTTTTT. Encoded protein: CASSLSGVLEKLFF. This chain links TRBV28 with TRBJ1-4, with a possible D match to TRBD1 (6 bases). The germline gives CDR1 MDHEN, CDR2 SYDVKM. This CDR3 is 14 amino acids long. Trimming took off 1 base at V and 8 bases at J, with 11 bases between the two ends.

The chain carries TRBV5-1 and TRBJ2-7, with a possible D match to TRBD1 (5 bases). The length of the CDR3 is 14 residues. V was clipped by 1 base and J by 6 bases, with 14 bases between them. The germline V gene encodes CDR1 SGHRS and CDR2 YFSETQ. CDR3 sequence (DNA): TGCGCCAGCAGCTTGTCAGGGCGTAGGGCCGAGCAGTACTTC. As protein: CASSLSGRRAEQYF.

In DNA form, the CDR3 reads TGTGCCAGCTCCTTATTGGGCCCGAACACTGAAGCTTTCTTT. Translating gives CASSLLGPNTEAFF. The J gene is TRBJ1-1, the V gene TRBV7-3; D unclear. CDR1 and CDR2 (germline): SGHTA, FQGTGA. This CDR3 region has 14 residues. Trimming took off 8 bases at V and 1 base at J, with 14 bases between the two ends.

The J gene is TRBJ2-3, the V gene TRBV29-1; D perhaps matches TRBD1 (5 bases). CDR3 size: 12 residues. V was cut by 7 bases and J by 6 bases, with 14 bases left in between. Germline lookup yields CDR1 SQVTM and CDR2 ANQGSEA. As DNA, the CDR3 is TGCAGCGGGGGTCAGGGCCTGGATACGCAGTATTTT. Its translation is CSGGQGLDTQYF.

V and J are TRBV4-1 and TRBJ1-1; perhaps TRBD1 as D (6 bases). The germline V gene has CDR1 MGHRA and CDR2 YSYEKL. The CDR3 runs to 14 residues. Deletions cut 1 base from V and 2 bases from J, with 8 bases between. CDR3: CASSQVTGNTEAFF. The CDR3 DNA follows: TGCGCCAGCAGCCAAGTGACAGGAAACACTGAAGCTTTCTTT.

The V gene is TRBV2, the J gene TRBJ2-7; 16 nucleotides align to TRBD2. With 2 bases clipped from V and 2 bases from J, the junction kept 6 bases outside the gene matches. Germline values: CDR1 SNHLY, CDR2 FYNNEI. This CDR3 has 18 amino acids. The CDR3, as DNA: TGTGCCAGCAGTGAATTTCCCGGGACTAGCGGGAGGGCCTACGAGCAGTACTTC. This codes for CASSEFPGTSGRAYEQYF.

The rearrangement links TRBV5-6 to TRBJ2-7, with TRBD1 identical over 11 bases. This CDR3 has 16 residues. Trimming at V came to 0 bases and at J to 3 bases, leaving 5 bases not matched to a gene. The V gene's germline CDR1 is SGHDT and CDR2 YYEEEE. Written as DNA, the CDR3 is TGTGCCAGCAGCTTGGTGGGGGGACAGGGGGACTACGAGCAGTACTTC. Encoded protein: CASSLVGGQGDYEQYF.

In its sample, this clone was seen a few times. V and J are TRBV2 and TRBJ2-7, with 12 bases aligning to TRBD2. CDR3 size: 19 residues. Germline V gives CDR1 SNHLY, CDR2 FYNNEI. Germline trimming cut 3 bases from V and 9 bases from J; bases unmatched to any gene: 21. CDR3 loop: CASSDRARLAGDRLRGQYF. The CDR3 DNA reads as TGTGCCAGCAGTGATAGGGCCCGACTAGCGGGGGACCGCCTACGGGGGCAGTACTTC.

The chain has TRBV6-5 and TRBJ2-7, with 10 nucleotides matching TRBD1. V shed 0 bases, J shed 3 bases, and the junction held 2 bases outside the gene matches. This CDR3 spans 15 amino acids. The germline CDR1 and CDR2 sequences are MNHEY and SVGAGI. CDR3: CASSYSGTGDYEQYF. The CDR3 DNA reads as TGTGCCAGCAGTTACTCCGGGACAGGGGACTACGAGCAGTACTTC.

J is TRBJ2-7 and V is TRBV15, with 7 bases fitting TRBD2. The CDR3 consists of 13 residues. Germline loops: CDR1 LNHNV, CDR2 YYDKDF (reference sequence). The trim removed 6 bases at V and 2 bases at J, leaving 4 bases unmatched. The CDR3 region has the DNA TGTGCCACCAGGGCTAGCGGAACCTACGAGCAGTACTTC. Translating gives CATRASGTYEQYF. Full variable domain (outside the CDR3, taken from reference TRBV15 and TRBJ2-7): DAMVIQNPRYQVTQFGKPVTLSCSQTLNHNVMYWYQQKSSQAPKLLFHYYDKDFNNEADTPDNFQSRRPNTSFCFLDIRSPGLGDTAMYLCATRASGTYEQYFGPGTRLTVT.

The chain carries TRBV9 and TRBJ1-5; perhaps TRBD1 as D (5 bases). Germline V lookup: CDR1 SGDLS, CDR2 YYNGEE. This CDR3 is built from 14 residues. Between the trimmed V and J ends, which lost 4 bases and 6 bases, there was a span of 14 bases. CDR3 protein: CASSLSGGFQPQHF. For the CDR3, the DNA is TGTGCCAGCAGCCTCTCCGGGGGATTTCAGCCCCAGCATTTT.

A few counts support this clone. The V gene is TRBV6-5, the J gene TRBJ2-3; TRBD2 matches at 7 bases. The CDR3 runs 15 residues. V lost 4 bases to trimming and J lost 2 bases; unmatched junction nucleotides: 6. Germline assignment: CDR1 MNHEY and CDR2 SVGAGI. This CDR3 is CASSFTSGATDTQYF. The DNA of the CDR3 is TGTGCCAGCAGTTTTACCAGCGGGGCCACAGATACGCAGTATTTT.

This clone occurred once. The rearrangement joins TRBV4-1 to TRBJ2-7; 11 nucleotides agree with TRBD2. The junction had 4 bases not matched to a gene; V was cut back by 4 bases and J by 2 bases. CDR3 size: 15 residues. Per the germline V gene, CDR1 is MGHRA and CDR2 is YSYEKL. CDR3 DNA: TGCGCCAGCAGCCCGACTAGCGGGGCTACCTACGAGCAGTACTTC. Protein product: CASSPTSGATYEQYF.

This clone appeared a single time. V is TRBV19 and J is TRBJ1-1; a weak D match, TRBD1 (6 bases). The V and J ends lost 5 bases and 4 bases respectively, with 11 bases between them. The germline CDR1 and CDR2 sequences are LNHDA and SQIVND (reference sequence). The CDR3 length is 13 residues. DNA of the CDR3: TGTGCCAGTAGTGGCAGGGGTGGCACTGAAGCTTTCTTT. It yields the protein CASSGRGGTEAFF. The full variable domain, with the rest looked up from reference TRBV19 and TRBJ1-1, is DGGITQSPKYLFRKEGQNVTLSCEQNLNHDAMYWYRQDPGQGLRLIYYSQIVNDFQKGDIAEGYSVSREKKESFPLTVTSAQKNPTAFYLCASSGRGGTEAFFGQGTRLTVV.

This sequence joins TRBV7-9 and TRBJ2-7; tentative D call: TRBD1 (6 bases). Germline-derived CDR1 and CDR2 are SEHNR and FQNEAQ (reference sequence). This CDR3 has 15 residues. Trimming shortened V by 1 base and J by 2 bases, and 12 bases separated the two germline ends. Here the CDR3 DNA reads TGTGCCAGCAGCTTAGGTCAGGGGCGAACCTACGAGCAGTACTTC. It yields the protein CASSLGQGRTYEQYF.

The V gene is TRBV28, the J gene TRBJ2-1, with 12 bases matching TRBD2. V was pared by 6 bases and J by 6 bases, with 0 bases of the junction left unmatched. Germline assignment: CDR1 MDHEN and CDR2 SYDVKM. The CDR3 length is 13 residues. For the CDR3, the DNA is TGTGCCAGCAGGACTAGCGGGAGCAATGAGCAGTTCTTC. Its translation is CASRTSGSNEQFF.

The chain uses TRBV9 and TRBJ1-4, with TRBD1 matching over 9 bases. The CDR3 runs 15 residues. CDR1 and CDR2 (germline): SGDLS, YYNGEE. With 3 bases clipped from V and 7 bases from J, the junction kept 7 bases outside the gene matches. The CDR3 region has the DNA TGTGCCAGCAGCGGAACCGGGACAGGGTTTGAAAAACTGTTTTTT. The encoded protein is CASSGTGTGFEKLFF. Together with reference TRBV9 and TRBJ1-4, the CDR3 gives the full variable domain: DSGVTQTPKHLITATGQRVTLRCSPRSGDLSVYWYQQSLDQGLQFLIQYYNGEERAKGNILERFSAQQFPDLHSELNLSSLELGDSALYFCASSGTGTGFEKLFFGSGTQLSVL.

This chain connects TRBV29-1 to TRBJ1-2, with 8 bases aligning to TRBD1. From germline, CDR1 is SQVTM and CDR2 ANQGSEA. Unmatched junction bases numbered 6, after V lost 2 bases and J lost 4 bases. The CDR3 loop spans 14 amino acids. CDR3 nucleotides: TGCAGCGTTGAAAGGCAGGGGGCCCGCTATGGCTACACCTTC. Translating it yields CSVERQGARYGYTF.

The genes are TRBV28 and TRBJ1-2, with 8 bases identical to TRBD1. CDR1 is MDHEN and CDR2 is SYDVKM in the germline V gene. V was pared by 1 base and J by 2 bases, with 6 bases of the junction left unmatched. This CDR3 is built from 16 residues. This CDR3 reads CASSLSPDRANYGYTF. The CDR3 DNA sequence: TGTGCCAGCAGTTTATCCCCGGACAGGGCGAACTATGGCTACACCTTC.

At least ten counts were recorded for this clone. A junction end diverges from the germline sequence, so it may reflect a read error. The same CDR3 is also encoded by other DNA sequences in this sample. This chain connects TRBV5-4 to TRBJ2-7; 8 nucleotides match TRBD1. CDR3 length: 13 residues. Germline assignment: CDR1 SGHNT and CDR2 YYREEE (reference sequence). The CDR3 DNA reads TGCGCCAGCAGCCAAAGGACAGGGAGGGAGCAGTACTTC. This sequence encodes CASSQRTGREQYF.

The sample holds one count of this clone. The chain joins TRBV29-1 to TRBJ1-1, with no clear D. The V end was cut by 1 base, the J end by 0 bases, with 12 bases between. In germline, CDR1 is SQVTM, CDR2 ANQGSEA. This CDR3 has 15 amino acids. The chain's CDR3 is CSVEGPSGLNTEAFF. CDR3 nucleotide sequence: TGCAGCGTTGAAGGGCCCTCGGGTTTGAACACTGAAGCTTTCTTT.

The V gene is TRBV5-6, the J gene TRBJ2-1; 9 bases agree with TRBD1. Germline CDR1 reads SGHDT; CDR2 reads YYEEEE. Losses at the gene ends were 1 base for V and 7 bases for J; bases not matched to a gene: 18. The CDR3 contains 19 residues. The CDR3 protein is CASSLRGTGLRIASNEQFF. For the CDR3, the DNA is TGTGCCAGCAGCTTGAGGGGGACAGGGCTCAGGATCGCTTCTAATGAGCAGTTCTTC. Variable domain in full (rest from reference TRBV5-6 and TRBJ2-1): DAGVTQSPTHLIKTRGQQVTLRCSPKSGHDTVSWYQQALGQGPQFIFQYYEEEERQRGNFPDRFSGHQFPNYSSELNVNALLLGDSALYLCASSLRGTGLRIASNEQFFGPGTRLTVL.

On this clone: At one of its ends the junction is not consistent with the germline gene, which may arise from a read error. The same CDR3 can be traced to other DNA sequences in this sample. The chain is built from TRBV6-5 and TRBJ1-2, with 7 bases that match TRBD1. CDR3 length: 13 amino acids. Germline CDR1 is MNHEY and CDR2 is SVGAGI. This chain's CDR3 is CASSDRVAYGYTF. The CDR3 DNA reads as TGTGCCAGCTCCGACAGGGTAGCTTATGGTTACACCTTC.

J is TRBJ2-3 and V is TRBV30, with 10 bases matching TRBD2. This CDR3 contains 16 residues. J lost 2 bases, V lost 4 bases, and 9 bases had no gene match. CDR1 is GTSNPN, CDR2 SVGIG, per germline (reference sequence). This CDR3 is CAWNTRLAGFTDTQYF. In DNA form, the CDR3 reads TGTGCCTGGAATACTAGACTAGCGGGTTTCACAGATACGCAGTATTTT.

The chain combines TRBV11-2 with TRBJ2-1; tentative D call: TRBD1 (5 bases). CDR3 length: 16 residues. The germline gives CDR1 SGHAT, CDR2 FQNNGV. The V end was cut by 1 base, the J end by 0 bases, with 10 bases between. CDR3 nucleotide sequence: TGTGCCAGCAGCTTAGTCCGACAGTCCTCCTACAATGAGCAGTTCTTC. This encodes CASSLVRQSSYNEQFF.

The rearrangement links TRBV6-5 to TRBJ2-4; 7 nucleotides match TRBD2. V was clipped by 6 bases and J by 2 bases; unmatched bases: 7. Germline V lookup: CDR1 MNHEY, CDR2 SVGAGI. The CDR3 contains 15 residues. The CDR3 DNA is TGTGCCAGCAGCTACCCTAGCGGTACCAAAAACATTCAGTACTTC. Translated, it gives CASSYPSGTKNIQYF.

This clone was seen a handful of times. V and J are TRBV19 and TRBJ2-7, with TRBD1 as a possible D gene (6 bases). The germline V and J ends were trimmed by 3 bases and 3 bases, with 12 bases remaining between them. CDR3 length: 14 amino acids. Germline CDR1 reads LNHDA; CDR2 reads SQIVND (reference sequence). The CDR3 spells CASSIEAGDYEQYF. Here the CDR3 DNA reads TGTGCCAGTAGTATTGAGGCAGGGGACTACGAGCAGTACTTC.